This passage covers 10 T cell receptor beta chains from one sample sequenced in a study of blood T cell repertoires in COVID-19. The protocol was immunoSEQ multiplex PCR, while the TCRdb copy is restricted to in-frame clones and leaves out a portion. Found here are more than 100,000 clones, approximately 88% of them singletons; the top ten hold 3.5%. The sample was peripheral blood. Every receptor here comes from a woman aged 60-75 years with acute or convalescent COVID-19.

The rearrangement joins TRBV12-2 to TRBJ1-2; the table's D gene call, TRBD1, was not cross checked with the DNA. TRBV12-2 is assigned pseudogene status. The CDR3 extends over 16 amino acids. The CDR3 spells CASRLGMGQGAYGYTF. CDR3 nucleotides: TGTGCAAGTCGCTTAGGAATGGGACAGGGAGCCTATGGCTACACCTTC.

The DNA for the CDR3 is TGTGCCAGCAGCTTAGTCGGGAGGGCTAGCACAGATACGCAGTATTTT. Its protein product is CASSLVGRASTDTQYF. V is TRBV11-3 and J is TRBJ2-3; 8 nucleotides line up with TRBD2. Germline loops: CDR1 SGHNT, CDR2 YENEEA. The V gene end was trimmed by 1 base and the J gene end by 0 bases; junction bases not matched to a gene: 3. There are 16 residues in the CDR3.

The chain joins TRBV6-5 to TRBJ1-5; D gene ambiguous. Germline CDR1 and CDR2: MNHEY and SVGAGI. The CDR3 consists of 15 residues. Trimming removed 6 bases from V and 7 bases from J, with 19 bases in between. CDR3 in amino acids: CASSRGGNRWQPQHF. The CDR3 DNA reads as TGTGCCAGCAGCAGAGGCGGGAACCGTTGGCAGCCCCAGCATTTT.

The chain is built from TRBV29-1 and TRBJ2-1; D possibly corresponds to TRBD1 (6 bases). Trimming shortened V by 4 bases and J by 7 bases, and 8 bases separated the two germline ends. The CDR3 contains 11 residues. Germline CDR1 and CDR2: SQVTM and ANQGSEA. CDR3 sequence reads: CSVGTANEQFF. The CDR3, as DNA: TGCAGCGTTGGGACAGCTAATGAGCAGTTCTTC.

This clone was observed a single time. This rearrangement joins TRBV10-1 to TRBJ2-1; possibly TRBD1 for D (8 bases). The V end was cut by 4 bases, the J end by 2 bases, with 18 bases between. CDR1 and CDR2 (germline): WNHNN, SYGVQD (reference sequence). The CDR3 spans 17 residues. This CDR3 is CASSGGGGTGPYNEQFF. CDR3 in DNA: TGCGCCAGCAGTGGGGGGGGCGGGACAGGACCCTACAATGAGCAGTTCTTC.

This rearrangement joins TRBV28 to TRBJ2-7, with 12 positions matching TRBD2. Germline-derived CDR1 and CDR2 are MDHEN and SYDVKM. With 6 bases clipped from V and 7 bases from J, the junction kept 13 bases outside the gene matches. This CDR3 is 16 amino acids long. The CDR3 spells CASRLARLAGAREQYF. The CDR3 DNA reads TGTGCCAGCAGACTCGCACGACTAGCGGGGGCTCGGGAGCAGTACTTC.

This clone was seen only once. The chain joins TRBV7-9 to TRBJ2-7, with 7 bases lining up with TRBD1. Germline V lookup: CDR1 SEHNR, CDR2 FQNEAQ (reference sequence). The CDR3 extends over 13 amino acids. CDR3 sequence (DNA): TGTGCCAGCAACTTAGCAGGGGGCTACGAGCAGTACGTC. Protein product: CASNLAGGYEQYV.

The V and J genes are TRBV14 and TRBJ2-2; 10 nucleotides match TRBD2. Looked up from germline, CDR1 is SGHDN and CDR2 is FVKESK. The CDR3 has 16 residues. Trimming removed 5 bases from V and 4 bases from J; junction bases left unmatched: 7. The CDR3 DNA is TGTGCCAGCAGCAAAGCGGGAGGGCCGGGCACCGGGGAGCTGTTTTTT. It is translated as CASSKAGGPGTGELFF.

The V and J genes are TRBV5-1 and TRBJ1-1, with D maybe TRBD1 (6 bases). Looked up from germline, CDR1 is SGHRS and CDR2 is YFSETQ. The ends were cut back, 4 bases at V and 0 bases at J, with 13 bases in the middle. The CDR3 contains 15 residues. The chain's CDR3 is CASSPQTGLNTEAFF. In DNA, the CDR3 is TGCGCCAGCAGCCCCCAGACAGGTTTGAACACTGAAGCTTTCTTT.

A few counts support this clone. CDR3 protein: CASSDYGTGFDQPQHF. The CDR3 DNA follows: TGTGCCAGCAGTGACTACGGGACAGGATTCGATCAGCCCCAGCATTTT. The chain is built from TRBV28 and TRBJ1-5; TRBD1 matches at 8 bases. This CDR3 has 16 amino acids. Per the germline V gene, CDR1 is MDHEN and CDR2 is SYDVKM. J gave up 5 bases and V 5 bases, and 11 bases lay outside the gene matches. Drawing the rest from reference TRBV28 and TRBJ1-5, the complete variable domain is DVKVTQSSRYLVKRTGEKVFLECVQDMDHENMFWYRQDPGLGLRLIYFSYDVKMKEKGDIPEGYSVSREKKERFSLILESASTNQTSMYLCASSDYGTGFDQPQHFGDGTRLSIL.